This T cell receptor beta chain was retrieved from a study of beta chain features in type 1 diabetes. V lost 0 bases to trimming and J lost 5 bases; unmatched junction nucleotides: 0. The CDR3 runs to 12 residues. CDR1 and CDR2 from the germline V gene are GTSNPN and SVGIG (reference sequence). What was sequenced were expressed TCRB transcripts, since all of the isolated RNA had been reverse transcribed. The table came from immunoSEQ multiplex PCR; TCRdb's copy has only in-frame clones and leaves some out. The table records approximately 58,000 clones, under 75% of them present only once. Regarding the study as a whole: In every one of the four CD4+ subsets, TCRB CDR3s were moderately but significantly shorter in Type 1 diabetes patients.

All of the sorted populations showed purity greater than 95%. Note on this clone: What it binds is not known.

Source material: stem cell memory CD4+ T cells from blood. The sequence came from a woman aged 25 to 39 with type 1 diabetes. The chain has TRBV30 and TRBJ2-5; 7 nucleotides agree with TRBD1. CDR3 in DNA: TGTGCCTGGAGTGTCAGGGGGGAGACCCAGTACTTC. It codes for CAWSVRGETQYF.